Presented here are 28 T cell receptor beta chains from one specimen sequenced in a study of shared T cell receptors in the human thymus. The data were produced by immunoSEQ multiplex PCR, yet TCRdb's version contains in-frame clones alone and is incomplete. The sample shows more than 550,000 clones, over 75% of them seen only once. This sample was shared with a second study, whose subject was human thymus T cells.

Sequences were obtained from thymocytes. The receptors stem from a boy under three years old with a congenital heart defect.

The rearrangement joins TRBV6-1 to TRBJ2-7; D is possibly TRBD1 (5 bases). The V end lost 8 bases, the J end lost 1 base, and 6 bases lay between the germline ends. The germline gives CDR1 MNHNS, CDR2 SASEGT. The CDR3 is made up of 11 amino acids. The CDR3 is CASRQSYEQYF. Written as DNA, the CDR3 is TGTGCCAGCCGACAGTCCTACGAGCAGTACTTC.

This chain links TRBV28 with TRBJ1-2, with D possibly being TRBD1 (6 bases). Per the germline V gene, CDR1 is MDHEN and CDR2 is SYDVKM. The CDR3 sequence is 13 residues long. V lost 7 bases, J lost 3 bases, and 12 bases lay in between. CDR3: CASIMSGDYGYTF. CDR3 bases: TGTGCCAGCATCATGTCAGGGGACTATGGCTACACCTTC.

This clone came up once. The chain couples TRBV4-1 to TRBJ2-5; no definite D call. Judging by the DNA end, TRBJ2-7 fits better; the J call may be wrong. There are 14 residues in the CDR3. Germline V gene data show CDR1 as MGHRA and CDR2 as YSYEKL. Here the CDR3 reads CASSQDWQNYEQYF. The CDR3 region has the DNA TGCGCCAGCAGCCAAGACTGGCAGAACTACGAGCAGTACTTC.

The rearrangement joins TRBV29-1 to TRBJ2-5, with 7 nucleotides matching TRBD1. The last part of the DNA fits TRBJ2-7 better; the J call may be wrong. CDR1 SQVTM and CDR2 ANQGSEA come from the germline V gene. The CDR3 length is 16 residues. The chain's CDR3 is CSVEDPDGTVEYEQYF. In DNA, the CDR3 is TGCAGCGTTGAAGATCCCGACGGGACAGTTGAGTACGAGCAGTACTTC.

The rearrangement joins TRBV28 to TRBJ2-1; 13 bases align to TRBD2. Germline-derived CDR1 and CDR2 are MDHEN and SYDVKM. J was trimmed by 4 bases and V by 8 bases; bases with no gene match: 11. CDR3 length equals 17 residues. In nucleotides, the CDR3 is TGTGCCAGCGGAACTAGCGGGAGGGCCTCGGTTTACAATGAGCAGTTCTTC. Encoded protein: CASGTSGRASVYNEQFF.

V and J are TRBV4-1 and TRBJ1-5, with D uncertain. V dropped 2 bases and J dropped 6 bases, with 17 bases sitting between them. Germline CDR1 MGHRA, CDR2 YSYEKL. The CDR3 has 16 amino acids. The CDR3 region is CASSQQFRPGVQPQHF. The CDR3 DNA follows: TGCGCCAGCAGCCAACAGTTCAGGCCCGGGGTTCAGCCCCAGCATTTT.

V gene TRBV19 combines with J gene TRBJ1-1; perhaps TRBD1 as D (6 bases). This CDR3 spans 14 amino acids. V was trimmed by 3 bases and J by 4 bases, leaving 12 bases between them. Germline CDR1 is LNHDA and CDR2 is SQIVND (reference sequence). The CDR3 protein is CASSMQGGGTEAFF. The CDR3 nucleotides are TGTGCCAGTAGTATGCAGGGAGGGGGCACTGAAGCTTTCTTT. Based on the CDR3 plus reference TRBV19 and TRBJ1-1, the full variable domain is DGGITQSPKYLFRKEGQNVTLSCEQNLNHDAMYWYRQDPGQGLRLIYYSQIVNDFQKGDIAEGYSVSREKKESFPLTVTSAQKNPTAFYLCASSMQGGGTEAFFGQGTRLTVV.

The chain is built from TRBV5-4 and TRBJ1-2; D gene ambiguous. This CDR3 spans 18 amino acids. Trimming took 0 bases from V and 4 from J, leaving 22 bases between them. Germline-derived CDR1 and CDR2 are SGHNT and YYREEE (reference sequence). CDR3 bases: TGTGCCAGCAGCTTGGCATATAATCGGGGTACCATCGTCTATGGCTACACCTTC. Its translation: CASSLAYNRGTIVYGYTF.

This clone was observed a few times. The CDR3 DNA sequence: TGTGCCAGCAGCTTCCAGGGGGTAATACAAGAGACCCAGTACTTC. The encoded protein is CASSFQGVIQETQYF. The chain couples TRBV7-8 to TRBJ2-5; 7 nucleotides line up with TRBD1. After removal of 3 bases from V and 2 bases from J, the junction contained 6 bases not matched to a gene. Germline V CDR1 and CDR2: SGHVS, FQNEAQ. CDR3 length: 15 residues.

The chain combines TRBV28 with TRBJ1-5, with a possible D match to TRBD1 (6 bases). This CDR3 comprises 14 residues. From germline, CDR1 is MDHEN and CDR2 SYDVKM. The germline V and J ends were trimmed by 8 bases and 3 bases, with 14 bases remaining between them. The CDR3: CASEEQGPNQPQHF. DNA for the CDR3: TGTGCCAGCGAAGAACAGGGTCCCAATCAGCCCCAGCATTTT.

J is TRBJ2-1 and V is TRBV25-1, with a weak D call TRBD1 (6 bases). This CDR3 comprises 16 residues. V lost 1 base to trimming and J lost 6 bases, with 16 bases between them. Looked up from germline, CDR1 is MGHDK and CDR2 is SYGVNS. The CDR3 sequence is CASSESGQGPSNEQFF. The DNA for the CDR3 is TGTGCCAGCAGTGAATCGGGACAAGGGCCCTCCAATGAGCAGTTCTTC. Using reference TRBV25-1 and TRBJ2-1 for the parts outside the CDR3, the full variable domain is EADIYQTPRYLVIGTGKKITLECSQTMGHDKMYWYQQDPGMELHLIHYSYGVNSTEKGDLSSESTVSRIRTEHFPLTLESARPSHTSQYLCASSESGQGPSNEQFFGPGTRLTVL.

This clone occurred once. The gene calls are TRBV2 and TRBJ1-2; 10 positions agree with TRBD1. V was pared by 6 bases and J by 4 bases, with 11 bases of the junction left unmatched. Germline CDR1 SNHLY, CDR2 FYNNEI. This CDR3 contains 16 residues. CDR3 coding DNA: TGTGCCAGCAGATCGTGGGACAGGGGATTAAGCTATGGCTACACCTTC. It yields the protein CASRSWDRGLSYGYTF. The full variable domain, in which reference TRBV2 and TRBJ1-2 provide the parts outside the CDR3, is EPEVTQTPSHQVTQMGQEVILRCVPISNHLYFYWYRQILGQKVEFLVSFYNNEISEKSEIFDDQFSVERPDGSNFTLKIRSTKLEDSAMYFCASRSWDRGLSYGYTFGSGTRLTVV.

The gene calls are TRBV14 and TRBJ2-3; D remains ambiguous. This CDR3 is built from 15 residues. The germline V gene has CDR1 SGHDN and CDR2 FVKESK. Trimming cost V 3 bases and J 1 base, with 11 bases left between them. The CDR3 sequence: CASSQYSLGTDTQYF. CDR3 sequence (DNA): TGTGCCAGCAGCCAGTATAGTCTGGGCACAGATACGCAGTATTTT. Full variable domain (rest looked up from reference TRBV14 and TRBJ2-3): EAGVTQFPSHSVIEKGQTVTLRCDPISGHDNLYWYRRVMGKEIKFLLHFVKESKQDESGMPNNRFLAERTGGTYSTLKVQPAELEDSGVYFCASSQYSLGTDTQYFGPGTRLTVL.

The chain is built from TRBV6-5 and TRBJ2-7, with 8 bases lining up with TRBD2. The CDR3 loop spans 15 amino acids. Germline CDR1 and CDR2: MNHEY and SVGAGI. Losses at the gene ends were 6 bases for V and 4 bases for J; bases not matched to a gene: 11. The CDR3 is CASRLNTAGEYEQYF. In nucleotides, the CDR3 is TGTGCCAGCAGACTAAATACAGCGGGAGAATACGAGCAGTACTTC.

V gene TRBV7-9 combines with J gene TRBJ2-6; D is uncertain. Germline V lookup: CDR1 SEHNR, CDR2 FQNEAQ (reference sequence). This CDR3 comprises 17 residues. Deletions cut 6 bases from V and 0 bases from J, with 15 bases between. CDR3 protein: CASSFYTQSSGANVLTF. The CDR3 DNA reads TGTGCCAGCAGTTTTTACACCCAGTCCTCTGGGGCCAACGTCCTGACTTTC. Together with reference TRBV7-9 and TRBJ2-6, the CDR3 gives the full variable domain: DTGVSQNPRHKITKRGQNVTFRCDPISEHNRLYWYRQTLGQGPEFLTYFQNEAQLEKSRLLSDRFSAERPKGSFSTLEIQRTEQGDSAMYLCASSFYTQSSGANVLTFGAGSRLTVL.

The chain couples TRBV5-4 to TRBJ2-5, with 12 bases that match TRBD2. The V gene's germline CDR1 is SGHNT and CDR2 YYREEE (reference sequence). The junction had 8 bases not matched to a gene; V was cut back by 0 bases and J by 5 bases. CDR3 length equals 17 residues. The CDR3: CASSLGLAGVRRETQYF. CDR3 DNA: TGTGCCAGCAGCTTGGGACTAGCGGGAGTTAGAAGGGAGACCCAGTACTTC.

Note on this clone: The same CDR3 also results from other DNA sequences found in this sample. V usage is TRBV30 and J usage is TRBJ1-4, with 9 bases fitting TRBD1. The CDR3 is made up of 15 amino acids. J was trimmed by 6 bases and V by 0 bases; bases with no gene match: 5. The germline CDR1 and CDR2 sequences are GTSNPN and SVGIG (reference sequence). CDR3 DNA sequence: TGTGCCTGGAGTGTACGTGGGACAGGGTATGAAAAACTGTTTTTT. Translating it yields CAWSVRGTGYEKLFF.

CDR3 sequence: CASSFDGAGKVTEAFF. CDR3 bases: TGTGCCAGCAGCTTCGATGGGGCAGGGAAAGTCACTGAAGCTTTCTTT. This chain uses TRBV5-4 with TRBJ1-1; maybe TRBD1 (5 bases). This CDR3 has 16 residues. V lost 2 bases, J lost 4 bases, and 18 bases lay in between. Germline V gives CDR1 SGHNT, CDR2 YYREEE (reference sequence).

The V call is TRBV30, the J call TRBJ2-1; 9 bases fit TRBD1. Germline-derived CDR1 and CDR2 are GTSNPN and SVGIG (reference sequence). This CDR3 is 15 amino acids long. Trimming at V came to 3 bases and at J to 3 bases, leaving 6 bases not matched to a gene. The CDR3 sequence: CAWSRPGQGYNEQFF. The CDR3 nucleotides are TGTGCCTGGAGCCGCCCGGGACAGGGCTACAATGAGCAGTTCTTC.

The CDR3 sequence: CASSLTSTFTDTQYF. The CDR3, as DNA: TGTGCCAGCAGCTTAACCTCGACATTCACAGATACGCAGTATTTT. This chain links TRBV5-4 with TRBJ2-3; no clear D gene. This CDR3 is built from 15 residues. V dropped 2 bases and J dropped 2 bases, with 12 bases sitting between them. Germline V CDR1 and CDR2: SGHNT, YYREEE (reference sequence).

The chain is built from TRBV5-1 and TRBJ2-7; 9 nucleotides match TRBD1. In germline, CDR1 is SGHRS, CDR2 YFSETQ. The CDR3 is 15 residues long. V gave up 4 bases and J gave up 6 bases; unmatched junction bases: 11. CDR3 sequence: CASSRGQGPGGEQYF. In DNA form, the CDR3 reads TGCGCCAGCAGCCGTGGACAGGGGCCGGGGGGCGAGCAGTACTTC.

In DNA, the CDR3 is TGTGCCAGCGGACCGGGAGGACACCCTAATCAGCCCCAGCATTTT. Translation: CASGPGGHPNQPQHF. The chain combines TRBV6-5 with TRBJ1-5; TRBD1 might be the D (5 bases). CDR1 and CDR2 (germline): MNHEY, SVGAGI. The V end was cut by 8 bases, the J end by 4 bases, with 18 bases between. The CDR3 spans 15 residues.

V usage is TRBV11-2 and J usage is TRBJ2-7; 9 bases map to TRBD1. J gave up 2 bases and V 5 bases, and 10 bases lay outside the gene matches. The CDR3 length is 16 residues. In germline, CDR1 is SGHAT, CDR2 FQNNGV. CDR3 in DNA: TGTGCCAGCAGCCTTCCCCTCGGACAGGGGACCTACGAGCAGTACTTC. Amino acid sequence: CASSLPLGQGTYEQYF.

This clone was observed a handful of times. The V and J genes are TRBV19 and TRBJ1-5; D ambiguous. This CDR3 has 12 residues. Trimming shortened V by 7 bases and J by 0 bases, and 4 bases separated the two germline ends. Germline CDR1 is LNHDA and CDR2 is SQIVND (reference sequence). DNA of the CDR3: TGTGCCAGTACCCTTAGCAATCAGCCCCAGCATTTT. Translated, it gives CASTLSNQPQHF.

V gene TRBV28 combines with J gene TRBJ2-7; tentatively, D is TRBD2 (11 bases). In germline, CDR1 is MDHEN, CDR2 SYDVKM. V was trimmed by 1 base and J by 5 bases, leaving 36 bases between them. The CDR3 sequence is 22 residues long. For the CDR3, the DNA is TGTGCCAGCAGTTTATCCGCCGGGACAGGGGCGAACTTAGCGGGAGGGCCCCACGAGCAGTACTTC. This codes for CASSLSAGTGANLAGGPHEQYF. Looking up the rest from reference TRBV28 and TRBJ2-7 gives the full variable domain: DVKVTQSSRYLVKRTGEKVFLECVQDMDHENMFWYRQDPGLGLRLIYFSYDVKMKEKGDIPEGYSVSREKKERFSLILESASTNQTSMYLCASSLSAGTGANLAGGPHEQYFGPGTRLTVT.

The CDR3 sequence is CASSLIRAGEGDTGELFF. In DNA form, the CDR3 reads TGTGCCAGCAGCTTAATAAGAGCGGGAGAAGGGGACACCGGGGAGCTGTTTTTT. This rearrangement joins TRBV7-2 to TRBJ2-2, with 8 bases matching TRBD2. The CDR3 is 18 amino acids. Unmatched junction bases numbered 11, after V lost 2 bases and J lost 3 bases. CDR1 is SGHTA, CDR2 FQGNSA, per germline.

The chain joins TRBV19 to TRBJ2-7; 7 bases align to TRBD1. Germline V CDR1 and CDR2: LNHDA, SQIVND (reference sequence). This CDR3 is 14 amino acids long. The V gene end was trimmed by 10 bases and the J gene end by 5 bases; junction bases not matched to a gene: 14. The chain's CDR3 is CATAKTRGSHEQYF. CDR3 DNA sequence: TGTGCCACCGCAAAGACCAGGGGGTCCCACGAGCAGTACTTC.

The chain links TRBV5-3 to TRBJ1-4, with 12 bases fitting TRBD1. TRBV5-3 is an ORF for which the function is uncertain. The CDR3 totals 15 residues. The V segment lost 4 bases and the J segment 5 bases; nucleotides outside the gene matches: 3. The CDR3 is CARSQGTGGNEKLFF. CDR3 nucleotides: TGTGCCAGAAGCCAAGGGACAGGGGGCAATGAAAAACTGTTTTTT.